The source of this TCR beta chain is a study of response to subunit inactivated influenza vaccine. The length of the CDR3 is 17 residues. Germline values: CDR1 ENHRY, CDR2 SYGVKD. In the case of this clonotype: Antigen: not known. A junction boundary mismatches the germline segment, possibly from a read error.

Study-wide findings and caveats: Authors suggested few new T cells are recruited by each seasonal influenza vaccination.

TCRdb reanalysed the RT-PCR reads using MiXCR and keeps one entry per CDR3 protein. The sample carries hundreds of thousands of distinct CDR3 sequences, about 14% recorded once. The chain recombines TRBV10-3 with TRBJ2-1; 9 bases fit TRBD1. This receptor was obtained from a man over 45 who received an inactivated influenza vaccine. Sample: PBMCs from blood, taken approximately 15 days before vaccination. CDR3 sequence: CAIGELKGGTGINEQFF. CDR3 bases: TGTGCCATCGGTGAACTAAAAGGGGGGACAGGGATAAATGAGCAGTTCTTC.